The clone carrying this TCR beta chain was seen a single time. This sample stems from a study of Ad26.COV2.S vaccination and SARS-CoV-2 variants. Study details: Sample donor was a member of the COV1001 Ad26.COV2.S trial arm.

Data came from immunoSEQ multiplex PCR; TCRdb stores just in-frame clones and leaves some out. The sample carries 440,000 or so clones, 80% to 95% recorded once. Indicated treatment: about 20 received Ad26.COV2.S at low or high dose, single or two shots; about 5 received placebo; per-sample allocation not given. Sample collection was performed on day 63 after the first vaccine or placebo injection. Germline CDR1 is LNHNV and CDR2 is YYDKDF (reference sequence). Trimming left V 0 bases short and J 3 bases short, with 11 bases between. The CDR3 runs 15 residues. The J gene is TRBJ2-5, the V gene TRBV15; TRBD2 is a possible D gene (6 bases). The source of this sequence is a person aged 18-65 years who received the Ad26.COV2.S COVID-19 vaccine or a placebo. This specimen consisted of peripheral blood, obtained in a trial of Ad26.COV2.S vaccine versus placebo. This CDR3 is CATSRDRLEKETQYF. The CDR3 DNA reads as TGTGCCACCAGCAGAGATAGACTAGAGAAAGAGACCCAGTACTTC.